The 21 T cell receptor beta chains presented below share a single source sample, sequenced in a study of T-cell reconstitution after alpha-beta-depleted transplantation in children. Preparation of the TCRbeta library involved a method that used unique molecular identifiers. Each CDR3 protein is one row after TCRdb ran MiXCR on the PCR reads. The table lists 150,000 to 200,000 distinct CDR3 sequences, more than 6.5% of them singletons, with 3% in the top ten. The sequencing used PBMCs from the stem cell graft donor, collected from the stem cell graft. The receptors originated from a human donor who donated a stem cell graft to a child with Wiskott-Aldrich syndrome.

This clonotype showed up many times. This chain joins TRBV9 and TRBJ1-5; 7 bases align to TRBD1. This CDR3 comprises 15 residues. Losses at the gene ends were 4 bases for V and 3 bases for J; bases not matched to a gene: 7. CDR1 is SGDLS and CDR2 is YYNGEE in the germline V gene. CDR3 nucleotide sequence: TGTGCCAGCAGCTGGGGGACAGACGACAATCAGCCCCAGCATTTT. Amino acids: CASSWGTDDNQPQHF.

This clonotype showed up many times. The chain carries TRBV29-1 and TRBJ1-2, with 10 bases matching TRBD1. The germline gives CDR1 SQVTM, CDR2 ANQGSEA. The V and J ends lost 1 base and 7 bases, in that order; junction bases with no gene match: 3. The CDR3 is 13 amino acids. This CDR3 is CSVEGQGASGYTF. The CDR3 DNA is TGCAGCGTTGAAGGACAGGGGGCGAGTGGCTACACCTTC.

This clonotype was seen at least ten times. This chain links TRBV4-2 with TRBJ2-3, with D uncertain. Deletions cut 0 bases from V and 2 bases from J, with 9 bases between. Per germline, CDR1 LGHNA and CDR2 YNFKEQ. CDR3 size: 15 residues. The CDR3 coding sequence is TGTGCCAGCAGCCAAGATCTGCTTAACACAGATACGCAGTATTTT. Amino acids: CASSQDLLNTDTQYF.

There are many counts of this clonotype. The chain's CDR3 is CASRLRRYGNTIYF. The CDR3 bases are TGTGCCAGCAGACTGCGGAGGTATGGAAACACCATATATTTT. The chain joins TRBV12-3 or TRBV12-4 to TRBJ1-3; no definite D call. This CDR3 has 14 amino acids. Trimming stripped 6 bases from V and 3 bases from J, with 12 bases between.

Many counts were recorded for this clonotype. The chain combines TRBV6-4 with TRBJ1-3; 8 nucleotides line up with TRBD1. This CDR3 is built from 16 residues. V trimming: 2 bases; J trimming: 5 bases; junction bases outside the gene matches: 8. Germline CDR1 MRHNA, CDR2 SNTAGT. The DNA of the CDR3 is TGTGCCAGCAGTGACCCGGGCAGGGGGCGAAGAAACACCATATATTTT. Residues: CASSDPGRGRRNTIYF.

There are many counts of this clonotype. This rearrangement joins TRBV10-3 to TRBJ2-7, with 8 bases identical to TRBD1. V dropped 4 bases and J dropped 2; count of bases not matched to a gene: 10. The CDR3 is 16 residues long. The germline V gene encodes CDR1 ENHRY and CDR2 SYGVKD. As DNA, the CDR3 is TGTGCCATCAGTGGAACTTGGGGACAGGCCACCTACGAGCAGTACTTC. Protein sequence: CAISGTWGQATYEQYF.

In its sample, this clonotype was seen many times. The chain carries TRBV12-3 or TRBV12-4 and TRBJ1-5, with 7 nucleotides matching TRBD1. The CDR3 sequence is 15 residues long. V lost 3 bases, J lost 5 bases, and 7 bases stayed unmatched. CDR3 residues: CASSFGGRGDQPQHF. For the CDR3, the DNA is TGTGCCAGCAGTTTCGGAGGCAGGGGGGATCAGCCCCAGCATTTT.

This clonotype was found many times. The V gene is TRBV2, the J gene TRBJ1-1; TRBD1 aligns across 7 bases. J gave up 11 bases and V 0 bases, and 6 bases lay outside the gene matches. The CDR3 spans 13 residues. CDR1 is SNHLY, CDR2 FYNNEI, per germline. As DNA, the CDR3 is TGTGCCAGCAGTGAAGCCGAACAGGGGCGGGCTTTCTTT. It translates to CASSEAEQGRAFF.

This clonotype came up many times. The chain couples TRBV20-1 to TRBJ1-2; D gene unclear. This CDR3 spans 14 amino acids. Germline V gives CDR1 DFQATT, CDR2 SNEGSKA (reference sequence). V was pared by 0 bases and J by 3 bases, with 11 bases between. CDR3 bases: TGCAGTGCTAGAGAATCGGGAGGTGACTATGGCTACACCTTC. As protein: CSARESGGDYGYTF.

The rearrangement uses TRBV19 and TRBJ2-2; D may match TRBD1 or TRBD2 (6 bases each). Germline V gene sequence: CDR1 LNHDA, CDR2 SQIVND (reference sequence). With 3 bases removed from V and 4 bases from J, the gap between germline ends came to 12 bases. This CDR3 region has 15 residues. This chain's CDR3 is CASSMLGGSTGELFF. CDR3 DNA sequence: TGTGCCAGTAGTATGCTAGGGGGGTCCACCGGGGAGCTGTTTTTT.

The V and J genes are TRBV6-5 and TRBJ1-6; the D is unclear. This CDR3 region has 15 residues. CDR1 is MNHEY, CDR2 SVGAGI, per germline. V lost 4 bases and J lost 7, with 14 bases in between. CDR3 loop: CASSFIGSGNSPLHF. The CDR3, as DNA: TGTGCCAGCAGTTTCATTGGGTCGGGAAATTCACCCCTCCACTTT.

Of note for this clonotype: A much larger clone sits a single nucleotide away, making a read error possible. The CDR3 loop reads CASSLPGIVGANVPTF. CDR3 nucleotides: TGTGCCAGCAGTTTGCCGGGAATAGTGGGGGCCAACGTCCCGACTTTC. The chain employs TRBV12-3 or TRBV12-4 and TRBJ2-6; D might be TRBD1 (6 bases). This CDR3 has 16 amino acids.

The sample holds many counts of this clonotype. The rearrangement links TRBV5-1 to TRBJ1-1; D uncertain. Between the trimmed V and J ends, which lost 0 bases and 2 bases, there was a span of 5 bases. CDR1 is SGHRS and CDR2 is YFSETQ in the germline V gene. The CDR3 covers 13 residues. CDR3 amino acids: CASSLGHNTEAFF. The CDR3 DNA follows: TGCGCCAGCAGCTTGGGACATAACACTGAAGCTTTCTTT.

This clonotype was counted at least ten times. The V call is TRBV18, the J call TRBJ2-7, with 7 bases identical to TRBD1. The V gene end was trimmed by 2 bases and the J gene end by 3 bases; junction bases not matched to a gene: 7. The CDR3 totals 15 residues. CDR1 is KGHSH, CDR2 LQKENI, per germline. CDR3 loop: CASSPGEGGGYEQYF. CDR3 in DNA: TGTGCCAGCTCACCAGGAGAAGGGGGCGGCTACGAGCAGTACTTC.

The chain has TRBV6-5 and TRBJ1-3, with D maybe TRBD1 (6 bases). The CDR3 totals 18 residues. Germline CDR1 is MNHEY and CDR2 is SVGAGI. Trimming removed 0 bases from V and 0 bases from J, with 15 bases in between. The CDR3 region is CASSYSTGPSVSGNTIYF. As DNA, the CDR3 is TGTGCCAGCAGTTACTCGACAGGACCGTCCGTCTCTGGAAACACCATATATTTT.

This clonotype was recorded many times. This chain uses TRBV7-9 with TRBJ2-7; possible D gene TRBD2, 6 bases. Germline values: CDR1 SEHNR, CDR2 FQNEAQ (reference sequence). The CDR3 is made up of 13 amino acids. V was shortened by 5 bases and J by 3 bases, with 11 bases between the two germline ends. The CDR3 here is CASSLAGFYEQYF. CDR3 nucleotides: TGTGCCAGCAGCCTGGCGGGATTCTACGAGCAGTACTTC.

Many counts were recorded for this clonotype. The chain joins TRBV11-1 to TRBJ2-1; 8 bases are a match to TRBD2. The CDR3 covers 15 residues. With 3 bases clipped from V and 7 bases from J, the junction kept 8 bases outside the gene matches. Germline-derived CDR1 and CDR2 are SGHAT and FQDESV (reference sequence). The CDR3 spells CASSFGGAGKNEQFF. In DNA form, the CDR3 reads TGTGCCAGCAGCTTCGGGGGGGCCGGTAAGAATGAGCAGTTCTTC.

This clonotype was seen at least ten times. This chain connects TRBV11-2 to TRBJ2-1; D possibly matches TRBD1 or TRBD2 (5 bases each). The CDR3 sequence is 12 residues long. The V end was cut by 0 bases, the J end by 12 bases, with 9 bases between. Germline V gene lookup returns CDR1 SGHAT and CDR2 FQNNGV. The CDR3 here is CASSLERGPQFF. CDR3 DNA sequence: TGTGCCAGCAGCTTAGAGAGGGGTCCGCAGTTCTTC.

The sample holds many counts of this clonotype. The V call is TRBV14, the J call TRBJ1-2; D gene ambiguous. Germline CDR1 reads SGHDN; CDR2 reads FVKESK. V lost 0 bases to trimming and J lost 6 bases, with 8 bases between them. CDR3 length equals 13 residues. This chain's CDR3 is CASSQDRRHGYTF. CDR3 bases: TGTGCCAGCAGCCAAGATCGCCGGCATGGCTACACCTTC.

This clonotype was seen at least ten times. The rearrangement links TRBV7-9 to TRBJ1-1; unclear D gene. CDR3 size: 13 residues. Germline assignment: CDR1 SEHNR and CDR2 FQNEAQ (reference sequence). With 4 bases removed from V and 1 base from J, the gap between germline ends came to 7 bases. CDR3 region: CASSWAENTEAFF. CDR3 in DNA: TGTGCCAGCAGCTGGGCGGAGAACACTGAAGCTTTCTTT.

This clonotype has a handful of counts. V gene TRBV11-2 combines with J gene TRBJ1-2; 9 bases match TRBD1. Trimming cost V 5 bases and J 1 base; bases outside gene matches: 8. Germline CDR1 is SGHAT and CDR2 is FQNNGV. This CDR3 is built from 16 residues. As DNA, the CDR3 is TGTGCCAGCAGCCTTGGGACAGGGACAGATAACTATGGCTACACCTTC. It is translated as CASSLGTGTDNYGYTF.